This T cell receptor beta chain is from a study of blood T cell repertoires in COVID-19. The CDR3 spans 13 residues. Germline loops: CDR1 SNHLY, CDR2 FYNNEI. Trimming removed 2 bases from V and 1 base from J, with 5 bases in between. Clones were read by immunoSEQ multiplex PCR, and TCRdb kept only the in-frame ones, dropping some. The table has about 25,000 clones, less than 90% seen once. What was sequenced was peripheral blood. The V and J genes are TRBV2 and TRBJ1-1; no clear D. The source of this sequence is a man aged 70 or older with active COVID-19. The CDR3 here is CASSERGNTEAFF. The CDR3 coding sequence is TGTGCCAGCAGTGAACGGGGGAACACTGAAGCTTTCTTT.